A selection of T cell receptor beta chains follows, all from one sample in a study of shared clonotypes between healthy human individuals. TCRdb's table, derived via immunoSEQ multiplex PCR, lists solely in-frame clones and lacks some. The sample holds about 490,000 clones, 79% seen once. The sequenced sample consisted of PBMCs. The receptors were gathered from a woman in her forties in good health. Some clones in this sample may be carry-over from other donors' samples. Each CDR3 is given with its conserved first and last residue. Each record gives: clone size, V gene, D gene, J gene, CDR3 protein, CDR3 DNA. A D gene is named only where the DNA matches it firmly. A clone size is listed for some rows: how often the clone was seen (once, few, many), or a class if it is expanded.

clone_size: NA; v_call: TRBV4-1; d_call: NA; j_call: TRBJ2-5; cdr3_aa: CASSQAEGVRETQYF; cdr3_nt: TGCGCCAGCAGCCAAGCAGAGGGTGTCAGGGAGACCCAGTACTTC
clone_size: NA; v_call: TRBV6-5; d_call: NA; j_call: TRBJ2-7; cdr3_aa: CASRAGGPAREQYF; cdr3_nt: TGTGCCAGCCGTGCCGGGGGTCCCGCACGCGAGCAGTACTTC
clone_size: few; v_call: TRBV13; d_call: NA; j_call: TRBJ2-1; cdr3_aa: CASSLEASGEQFF; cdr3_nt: TGTGCCAGCAGCTTAGAAGCCAGCGGCGAGCAGTTCTTC
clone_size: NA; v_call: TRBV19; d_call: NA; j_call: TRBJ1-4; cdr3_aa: CASSTAGVEKLFF; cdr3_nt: TGTGCCAGTAGCACGGCAGGGGTTGAAAAACTGTTTTTT
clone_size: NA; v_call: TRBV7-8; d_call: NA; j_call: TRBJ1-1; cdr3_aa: CASSRFGNTEAFF; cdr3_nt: TGTGCCAGCAGTCGTTTTGGGAACACTGAAGCTTTCTTT
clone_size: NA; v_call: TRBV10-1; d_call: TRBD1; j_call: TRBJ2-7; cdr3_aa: CASIGQGSYEQYF; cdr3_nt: TGCGCCAGCATCGGACAGGGCTCCTACGAGCAGTACTTC
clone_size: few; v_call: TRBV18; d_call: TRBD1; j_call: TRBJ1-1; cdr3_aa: CASSPGQALTAFF; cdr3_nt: TGTGCCAGCTCACCGGGACAGGCCCTGACGGCTTTCTTT
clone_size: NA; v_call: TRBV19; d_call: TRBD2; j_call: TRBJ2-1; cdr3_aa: CASTSGSYNEQFF; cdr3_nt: TGTGCCAGTACTAGCGGGAGTTACAATGAGCAGTTCTTC
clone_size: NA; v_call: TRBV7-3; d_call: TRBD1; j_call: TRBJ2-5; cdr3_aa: CASSRQGGETQYF; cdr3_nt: TGTGCCAGCAGCCGACAGGGTGGGGAGACCCAGTACTTC
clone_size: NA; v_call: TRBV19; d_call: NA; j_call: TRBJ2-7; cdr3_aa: CASTIIWATTYEQYF; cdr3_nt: TGTGCCAGCACCATCATTTGGGCAACCACCTACGAGCAGTACTTC
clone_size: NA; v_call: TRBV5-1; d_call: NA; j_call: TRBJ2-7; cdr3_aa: CASSYPGVYEQYF; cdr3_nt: TGCGCCAGCAGCTACCCCGGAGTCTACGAGCAGTACTTC
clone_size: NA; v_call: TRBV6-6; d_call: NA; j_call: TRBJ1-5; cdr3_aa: CASSRSVYQPQHF; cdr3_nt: TGTGCCAGCAGTCGTAGTGTGTATCAGCCCCAGCATTTT
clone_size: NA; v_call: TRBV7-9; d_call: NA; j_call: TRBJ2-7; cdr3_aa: CASSVWTDYEQYF; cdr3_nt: TGTGCCAGCAGCGTCTGGACAGACTACGAGCAGTACTTC
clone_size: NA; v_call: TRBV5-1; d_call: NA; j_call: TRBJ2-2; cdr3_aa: CASARQGGDTGELFF; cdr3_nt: TGCGCCAGCGCCCGTCAGGGAGGAGACACCGGGGAGCTGTTTTTT
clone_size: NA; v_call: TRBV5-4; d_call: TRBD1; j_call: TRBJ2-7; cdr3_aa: CAISRDRGDEQYF; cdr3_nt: TGTGCCATTTCGCGGGACAGGGGCGACGAGCAGTACTTC
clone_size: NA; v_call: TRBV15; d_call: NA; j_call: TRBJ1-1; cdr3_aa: CATSRDPGRGTEAFF; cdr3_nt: TGTGCCACCAGCAGAGATCCGGGCAGAGGAACTGAAGCTTTCTTT
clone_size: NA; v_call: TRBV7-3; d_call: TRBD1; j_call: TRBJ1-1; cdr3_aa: CASSLIGGTGAAFF; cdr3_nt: TGTGCCAGCAGCTTGATCGGAGGGACAGGGGCCGCTTTCTTT
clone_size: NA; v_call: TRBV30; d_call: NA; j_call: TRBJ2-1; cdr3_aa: CAWRGSPYNEQFF; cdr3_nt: TGTGCCTGGAGAGGAAGCCCTTACAATGAGCAGTTCTTC
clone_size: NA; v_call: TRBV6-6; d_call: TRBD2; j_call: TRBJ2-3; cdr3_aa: CASRGGTQYF; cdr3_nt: TGTGCCAGCCGGGGGGGTACGCAGTATTTT
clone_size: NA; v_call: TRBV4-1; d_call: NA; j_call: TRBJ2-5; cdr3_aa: CASSQGSGDIVTQYF; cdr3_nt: TGCGCCAGCAGCCAGGGGTCGGGAGATATTGTGACCCAGTACTTC
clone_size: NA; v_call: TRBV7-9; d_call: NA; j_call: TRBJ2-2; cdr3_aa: CASSPTPGSGELFF; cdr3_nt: TGTGCCAGCAGCCCAACCCCGGGTTCCGGGGAGCTGTTTTTT
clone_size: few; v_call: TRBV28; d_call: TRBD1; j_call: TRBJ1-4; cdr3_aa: CATGQEDEKLFF; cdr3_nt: TGTGCCACGGGACAGGAGGACGAAAAACTGTTTTTT
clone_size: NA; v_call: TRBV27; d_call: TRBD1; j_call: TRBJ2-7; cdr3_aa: CASRKQGGSSYEQYF; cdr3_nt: TGTGCCAGCAGGAAACAGGGGGGCTCTTCCTACGAGCAGTACTTC
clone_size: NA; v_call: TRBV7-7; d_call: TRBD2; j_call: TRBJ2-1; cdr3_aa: CASSLGTSDYNEQFF; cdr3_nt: TGTGCCAGCAGCTTGGGGACTAGCGACTACAATGAGCAGTTCTTC
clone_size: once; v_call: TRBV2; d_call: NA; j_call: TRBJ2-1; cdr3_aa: CASSEDLSVYNEQFF; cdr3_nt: TGTGCCAGCAGTGAAGACCTTTCCGTATACAATGAGCAGTTCTTC
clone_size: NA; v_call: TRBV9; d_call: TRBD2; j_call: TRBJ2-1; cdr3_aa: CASSYGLAVYNEQFF; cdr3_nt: TGTGCCAGCAGCTACGGACTAGCGGTTTACAATGAGCAGTTCTTC
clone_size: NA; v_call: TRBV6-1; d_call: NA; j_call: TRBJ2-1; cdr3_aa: CATSGGEISYNEQFF; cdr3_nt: TGTGCCACCTCCGGAGGGGAGATCTCCTACAATGAGCAGTTCTTC
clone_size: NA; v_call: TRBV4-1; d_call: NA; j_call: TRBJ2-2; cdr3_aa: CASSREPEIANTGELFF; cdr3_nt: TGCGCCAGCAGCCGCGAGCCCGAAATCGCGAACACCGGGGAGCTGTTTTTT
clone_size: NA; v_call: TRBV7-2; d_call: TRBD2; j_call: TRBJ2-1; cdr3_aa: CASSRGLAVYNEQFF; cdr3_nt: TGTGCCAGCAGCCGGGGACTAGCGGTGTACAATGAGCAGTTCTTC
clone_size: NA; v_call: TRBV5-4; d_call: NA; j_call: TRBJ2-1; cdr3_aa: CASSLDGREANEQFF; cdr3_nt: TGTGCCAGCAGCTTGGATGGCAGGGAGGCCAATGAGCAGTTCTTC
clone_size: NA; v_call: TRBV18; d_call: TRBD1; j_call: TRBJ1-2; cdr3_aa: CASSPTPTGSGGGYTF; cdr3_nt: TGTGCCAGCTCACCAACCCCGACAGGGTCGGGTGGAGGCTACACCTTC
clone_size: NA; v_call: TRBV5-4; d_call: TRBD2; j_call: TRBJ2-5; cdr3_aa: CASSVELAGEVTQYF; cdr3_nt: TGTGCCAGCAGCGTTGAACTAGCGGGAGAGGTCACCCAGTACTTC
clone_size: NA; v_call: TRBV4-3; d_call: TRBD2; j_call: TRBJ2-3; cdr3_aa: CASSQELAGPQQYF; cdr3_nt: TGCGCCAGCAGCCAAGAACTAGCGGGACCGCAGCAGTATTTT
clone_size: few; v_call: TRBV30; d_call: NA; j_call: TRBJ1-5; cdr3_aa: CAWSGGDNQPQHF; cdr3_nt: TGTGCCTGGAGTGGGGGGGACAATCAGCCCCAGCATTTT
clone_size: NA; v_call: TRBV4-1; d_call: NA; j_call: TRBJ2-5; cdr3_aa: CASSQAMGGGETQYF; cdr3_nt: TGCGCCAGCAGCCAAGCGATGGGGGGCGGGGAGACCCAGTACTTC
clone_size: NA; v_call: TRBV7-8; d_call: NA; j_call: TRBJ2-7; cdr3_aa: CASSSQVGQYEQYF; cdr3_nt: TGTGCCAGCAGCTCCCAGGTGGGGCAATACGAGCAGTACTTC
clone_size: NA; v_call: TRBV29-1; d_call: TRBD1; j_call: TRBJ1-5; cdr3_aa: CSVELGQGLQPQHF; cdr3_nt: TGCAGCGTTGAGTTAGGACAGGGTTTGCAGCCCCAGCATTTT
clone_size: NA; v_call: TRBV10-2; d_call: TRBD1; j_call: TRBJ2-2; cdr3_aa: CASSEPRDRANTGELFF; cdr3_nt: TGCGCCAGCAGTGAGCCAAGGGACAGGGCAAACACCGGGGAGCTGTTTTTT
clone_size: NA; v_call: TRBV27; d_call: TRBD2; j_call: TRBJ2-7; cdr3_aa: CASSISSSGHYEQYF; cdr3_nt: TGTGCCAGCAGTATCTCATCTAGCGGACACTACGAGCAGTACTTC
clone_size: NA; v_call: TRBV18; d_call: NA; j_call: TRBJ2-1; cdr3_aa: CASSPRSPDNYNEQFF; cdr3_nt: TGTGCCAGCTCACCACGATCCCCGGACAACTACAATGAGCAGTTCTTC
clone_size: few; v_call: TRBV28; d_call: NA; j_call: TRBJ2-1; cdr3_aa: CASSSLAPPVDKQFF; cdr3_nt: TGTGCCAGCAGTTCTCTAGCGCCGCCAGTGGATAAGCAGTTCTTC
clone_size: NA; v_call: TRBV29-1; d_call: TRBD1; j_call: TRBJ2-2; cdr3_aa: CSALGGDSSYTGELFF; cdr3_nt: TGCAGCGCCCTGGGTGGGGACAGTTCTTACACCGGGGAGCTGTTTTTT
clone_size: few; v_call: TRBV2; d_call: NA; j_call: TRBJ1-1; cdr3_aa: CASSEALTFEAFF; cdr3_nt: TGTGCCAGCAGTGAAGCGCTGACCTTTGAAGCTTTCTTT
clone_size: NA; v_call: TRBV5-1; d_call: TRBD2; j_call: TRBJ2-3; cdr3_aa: CASSPTPLAGGTDTQYF; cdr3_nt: TGCGCCAGCAGCCCAACCCCCCTAGCGGGAGGCACAGATACGCAGTATTTT
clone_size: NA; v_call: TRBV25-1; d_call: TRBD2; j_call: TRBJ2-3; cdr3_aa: CARSLLAGGLLDTDTQYF; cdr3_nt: TGTGCCAGATCCTTATTGGCGGGAGGGCTTTTGGACACAGATACGCAGTATTTT
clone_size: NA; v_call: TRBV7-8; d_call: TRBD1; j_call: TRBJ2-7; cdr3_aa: CASSVRDRESSYEQYF; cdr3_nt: TGTGCCAGCAGCGTCCGGGACAGGGAAAGCTCCTACGAGCAGTACTTC
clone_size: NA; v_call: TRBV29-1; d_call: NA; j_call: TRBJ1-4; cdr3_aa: CSVVSGSNEKLFF; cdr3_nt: TGCAGCGTTGTTTCCGGGTCTAATGAAAAACTGTTTTTT
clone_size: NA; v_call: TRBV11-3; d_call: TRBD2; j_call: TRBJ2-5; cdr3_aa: CASSPDGLAGVSGEQYF; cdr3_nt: TGTGCCAGCAGCCCAGACGGACTAGCGGGAGTGTCGGGGGAGCAGTACTTC
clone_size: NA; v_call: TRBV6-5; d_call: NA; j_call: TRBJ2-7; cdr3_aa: CASSYNSDTYEQYF; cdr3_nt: TGTGCCAGCAGTTACAACAGCGATACCTACGAGCAGTACTTC
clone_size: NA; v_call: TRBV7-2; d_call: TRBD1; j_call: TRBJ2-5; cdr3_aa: CASSARQGSETQYF; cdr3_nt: TGTGCCAGCAGCGCAAGACAGGGTTCGGAGACCCAGTACTTC
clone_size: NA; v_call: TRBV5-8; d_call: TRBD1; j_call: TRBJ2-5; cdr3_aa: CASRVPRQGAETQYF; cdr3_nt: TGTGCCAGCAGGGTACCCAGACAGGGTGCAGAGACCCAGTACTTC
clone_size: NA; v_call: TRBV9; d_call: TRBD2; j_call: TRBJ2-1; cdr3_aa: CASSVGSGGRVLYNEQFF; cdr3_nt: TGTGCCAGCAGCGTAGGGAGTGGCGGGAGAGTTCTCTACAATGAGCAGTTCTTC
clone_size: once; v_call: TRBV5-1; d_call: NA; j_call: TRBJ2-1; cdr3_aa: CASSWDGSENEQFF; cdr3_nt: TGCGCCAGCAGCTGGGATGGGAGCGAAAATGAGCAGTTCTTC